The rows below give T cell receptor beta chains drawn from one sample of a study of blood T cell repertoires in COVID-19. This table comes from immunoSEQ multiplex PCR, and its TCRdb copy is limited to in-frame clones, with some not included. The repertoire has under 300,000 clones, 75% to 90% of them found once; the top ten carry over 3%. The material sequenced was PBMCs or T cells enriched from blood (not recorded which). These receptors were obtained from a woman in her thirties or forties who had been exposed to COVID-19. CDR3s include the opening cysteine and the closing phenylalanine or tryptophan. D genes are given only for firm matches. A row's size may be missing; if present it is once, few, many or a size class.

j_gene | abundance | d_gene | v_gene | CDR3nt | CDR3aa
TRBJ1-5 | NA | TRBD1 | TRBV28 | TGTGCCAGCAACTCAGGGGGCGCTATGAGCAATCAGCCCCAGCATTTT | CASNSGGAMSNQPQHF
TRBJ1-3 | NA | TRBD1 | TRBV19 | TGTGCCAGTAGTATAGGGACAGGGGGCGGAAACACCATATATTTT | CASSIGTGGGNTIYF
TRBJ2-4 | NA | NA | TRBV6-2/TRBV6-3 | TGTGCCAGCAGTTACTCGACGGACTCCCATAACATTCAGTACTTC | CASSYSTDSHNIQYF
TRBJ2-7 | NA | NA | TRBV2 | TGTGCCAGCAGGGCCTGGCACGAGCAGTACTTC | CASRAWHEQYF
TRBJ1-2 | once | NA | TRBV4-1 | TGCGCCAGCAGCCGAATCCCCGGGGAGGACTATGGCTACACCTTC | CASSRIPGEDYGYTF
TRBJ1-2 | once | TRBD1 | TRBV25-1 | TGTGCCAGCTCGGGACAGTCGGGTGGCTACACCTTC | CASSGQSGGYTF
TRBJ1-2 | NA | TRBD1 | TRBV7-9 | TGTGCCAGCAGCTTAGCTCTAGGGCAGGGGGCGCAAGGCTACACCTTC | CASSLALGQGAQGYTF
TRBJ2-4 | once | NA | TRBV5-1 | TGTGCCAGCAGCTTAGGGACGGGGGTTAGCGCCAAAAACATTCAGTACTTC | CASSLGTGVSAKNIQYF
TRBJ2-7 | NA | TRBD2 | TRBV3-1/TRBV3-2 | TGTGCCAGCAGCCGGGCTAGCGGGGGGCCGAGCTCCTACGAGCAGTACTTC | CASSRASGGPSSYEQYF
TRBJ2-5 | NA | TRBD1 | TRBV5-5 | TGTGCCAGCAGCCGAGCGACAGGGGAAGAGACCCAGTACTTC | CASSRATGEETQYF
TRBJ2-5 | NA | NA | TRBV5-1 | TGTGCCAGCAGCCCAACCGCACGGGAGCAAGAGACCCAGTACTTC | CASSPTAREQETQYF
TRBJ2-7 | NA | NA | TRBV11-2 | TGTGCCAGCAGCTTAGTAGAATACGAGCAGTACTTC | CASSLVEYEQYF
TRBJ2-3 | NA | TRBD2 | TRBV28 | TGTGCCAGCATCGTCGGGGGGAGCACAGATACGCAGTATTTT | CASIVGGSTDTQYF
TRBJ2-1 | NA | TRBD2 | TRBV6-1 | TGTGCCAGCAGTGACTGGACTAGCGGGAGAAGAAATGAGCAGTTCTTC | CASSDWTSGRRNEQFF
TRBJ1-1 | few | NA | TRBV6-2/TRBV6-3 | TGTGCCAGCAGTTACTTCCCCAGTGTGAACACTGAAGCTTTCTTT | CASSYFPSVNTEAFF
TRBJ1-6 | NA | NA | TRBV4-3 | TGCGCCAGCAGCCAAGCGAGCAGGGGCGAGGATTCACCCCTCCACTTT | CASSQASRGEDSPLHF
TRBJ1-1 | NA | NA | TRBV28 | TGTGCCAGCAGTTTTCGCCGCGGAGGCAGCACTGAAGCTTTCTTT | CASSFRRGGSTEAFF
TRBJ2-2 | NA | TRBD1 | TRBV5-1 | TGCGCCAGCAGCCAGAGGACAGGGGGCGTAAACGGGGAGCTGTTTTTT | CASSQRTGGVNGELFF
TRBJ1-4 | NA | NA | TRBV28 | TGTGCCAGCAAGTTGTCCTCCCGGGGGGAAAAACTGTTTTTT | CASKLSSRGEKLFF
TRBJ2-3 | NA | TRBD2 | TRBV24-1 | TGTGCCACCAGTGACCCGACTAGCGGGAACACAGATACGCAGTATTTT | CATSDPTSGNTDTQYF
TRBJ2-5 | NA | TRBD1 | TRBV4-2 | TGTGCCAGCAGCCAAGTTTCCCGGACAGGGGTCTTCCAAGAGACCCAGTACTTC | CASSQVSRTGVFQETQYF
TRBJ1-6 | NA | NA | TRBV25-1 | TGTGCCAGCAGTGATCCAATCGGGGAGAATTCACCCCTCCACTTT | CASSDPIGENSPLHF
TRBJ1-2 | NA | TRBD1 | TRBV5-4 | TGTGCCAGCAGCTTTACAGGGGGAAACTATGGCTACACCTTC | CASSFTGGNYGYTF
TRBJ2-1 | NA | TRBD1 | TRBV7-9 | TGTGCCAGCAGCTTAGGGTTCGTACAGGGGATGGCCGGGGAGCAGTTCTTC | CASSLGFVQGMAGEQFF
TRBJ1-1 | NA | TRBD1 | TRBV28 | TGTGCCAGCAGTTTATGGCACAGGGGGAACACTGAAGCTTTCTTT | CASSLWHRGNTEAFF
TRBJ2-5 | NA | TRBD1 | TRBV11-2 | TGTGCCAGCAGCCCCCGACAGGGGTCCCAAGAGACCCAGTACTTC | CASSPRQGSQETQYF
TRBJ2-1 | NA | TRBD1 | TRBV5-1 | TGTGCCAGCAGCTTTTCAGGGGGTAGCTCCTACAATGAGCAGTTCTTC | CASSFSGGSSYNEQFF
TRBJ1-1 | few | NA | TRBV19 | TGTGCCAGTGGTATTAAAGGGGTGTGGACTGAAGCTTTCTTT | CASGIKGVWTEAFF
TRBJ1-2 | NA | NA | TRBV19 | TGTGCCAGTACCCCGACAGGACGACCCCCCTTTAACTATGGCTACACCTTC | CASTPTGRPPFNYGYTF
TRBJ2-3 | NA | TRBD2 | TRBV19 | TGTGCCAGTAGGGCTAGGGCGGGAGAACGAAAAGATACGCAGTATTTT | CASRARAGERKDTQYF
TRBJ1-1 | NA | NA | TRBV29-1 | TGCAGCGTTGTGGGGCAGCTCAACACTGAAGCTTTCTTT | CSVVGQLNTEAFF
TRBJ1-4 | NA | TRBD1 | TRBV5-1 | TGTGCCAGCAGCGGACAGGGGGCTCGGGATGAAAAACTGTTTTTT | CASSGQGARDEKLFF
TRBJ1-6 | NA | TRBD1 | TRBV5-5 | TGTGCCAGCCAAAAGGACAGGGTTAATTCACCCCTCCACTTT | CASQKDRVNSPLHF
TRBJ2-7 | NA | TRBD2 | TRBV7-2 | TGTGCCAGCAGCTTACCGGGGGGGTCCTACGAGCAGTACTTC | CASSLPGGSYEQYF
TRBJ2-7 | NA | TRBD1 | TRBV9 | TGTGCCAGCAGCGCCGGGACAGGGGGCGGAATCGAGCAGTACTTC | CASSAGTGGGIEQYF
TRBJ2-3 | NA | TRBD1 | TRBV5-8 | TGTGCCAGCAACCCATTGGGACAGGGAGGCACAGATACGCAGTATTTT | CASNPLGQGGTDTQYF
TRBJ2-5 | NA | NA | TRBV7-2 | TGTGCCAGCAGCAATCCCATTGAAGAGACCCAGTACTTC | CASSNPIEETQYF
TRBJ2-5 | NA | TRBD2 | TRBV7-9 | TGTGCCAGCAGCTTACTTAGCGGGGGAAAAGAGACCCAGTACTTC | CASSLLSGGKETQYF
TRBJ1-5 | NA | NA | TRBV28 | TGTGCCAGCAGCGCGGGGAATCAGCCCCAGCATTTT | CASSAGNQPQHF
TRBJ1-5 | few | TRBD1 | TRBV7-9 | TGTGCCAGCAGCTTGGGGGACAGGGGGAGGCCCCAGCATTTT | CASSLGDRGRPQHF
TRBJ1-2 | NA | TRBD1 | TRBV12-5 | TGTGCTAGTGGTTTCGGTGGACAGGGTTGGGGCGAGGGCTACACCTTC | CASGFGGQGWGEGYTF
TRBJ1-2 | NA | NA | TRBV7-9 | TGTGCCAGCAGCCCCAACGCTATTCTTAACTATGGCTACACCTTC | CASSPNAILNYGYTF
TRBJ1-2 | NA | NA | TRBV3-1/TRBV3-2 | TGTGCCAGCAGCCAGGCAGGGAACGATGGCTACACCTTC | CASSQAGNDGYTF